This is a list of T cell receptor beta chains from one sample in a study of OX40 agonist ivuxolimab in advanced cancers. TCRdb's table, derived via immunoSEQ multiplex PCR, lists solely in-frame clones and lacks some. The profile covers 60,000 to 70,000 clones, with roughly 88% appearing a single time and about 1.2% taken by the ten largest. The sequencing here drew on CD4+ or CD8+ T cells sorted from blood, taken in a trial of the OX40 agonist ivuxolimab. All receptors derive from an adult with an advanced solid tumor such as melanoma, head and neck, liver or kidney cancer. The CDR3 runs from the conserved cysteine through the conserved F or W. The D gene is left open where the match is weak. Not all rows give a size; the values are once, few, many and, for expanded clones, a class.

abundance	v_gene	d_gene	j_gene	CDR3nt	CDR3aa
-	TRBV28	TRBD1	TRBJ1-2	TGTGCCAGCAGAAAGACAGGGGGCGACTATGGCTACACCTTC	CASRKTGGDYGYTF
-	TRBV7-2	-	TRBJ2-2	TGTGCCAGCAGCTTAGAAATGAACACCGGGGAGCTGTTTTTT	CASSLEMNTGELFF
few	TRBV19	TRBD1	TRBJ2-7	TGTGCCAGTACCCAGACAGGGAGCGCCTACGAGCAGTACTTC	CASTQTGSAYEQYF
-	TRBV5-4	-	TRBJ1-1	TGTGCCAGCAGCCTGCCGAACACTGAAGCTTTCTTT	CASSLPNTEAFF
-	TRBV30	-	TRBJ2-2	TGTGCCTGGGAGCTGAGGGCCACCGGGGAGCTGTTTTTT	CAWELRATGELFF
-	TRBV21-1	-	TRBJ1-2	TGTGCCAGCAGCCCCCGAGTAGGCTATGGCTACACCTTC	CASSPRVGYGYTF
-	TRBV14	-	TRBJ1-1	TGTGCCAGCAGCCCTCCGCCGGGGCGCGGAATGGCCACTGAAGCTTTCTTT	CASSPPPGRGMATEAFF
-	TRBV5-1	-	TRBJ2-7	TGCGCCAGCAGCCGCGGTATAAACTACGAGCAGTACTTC	CASSRGINYEQYF
once	TRBV27	TRBD1	TRBJ2-7	TGTGCCAGCACCCTTGAAGACAGGGCCCCCTACGAGCAGTACTTC	CASTLEDRAPYEQYF
once	TRBV6-5	TRBD2	TRBJ2-7	TGTGCCAGCAGTCCTAGGACTAGCGGGAAGTACGAGCAGTACTTC	CASSPRTSGKYEQYF
-	TRBV7-9	TRBD2	TRBJ2-7	TGTGCCAGCAGCTCCGGGACTAGCGGGAGTGCTTGGGGCGAGCAGTACTTC	CASSSGTSGSAWGEQYF
-	TRBV10-3	-	TRBJ2-5	TGTGCCATCAGTGAGTCAGTGACAGGCCAAGAGACCCAGTACTTC	CAISESVTGQETQYF
-	TRBV28	TRBD1	TRBJ2-3	TGTGCCAGCAGTTTATCAGCCGGACAGGGGACGGATACGCAGTATTTT	CASSLSAGQGTDTQYF
-	TRBV4-1	TRBD2	TRBJ2-1	TGCGCCAGCAGAGTCACTAGCGGGTCAGTCAATGAGCAGTTCTTC	CASRVTSGSVNEQFF
-	TRBV11-1	TRBD2	TRBJ2-1	TGTGCCAGTGTAGCGGGGAGCTCCTACAATGAGCAGTTCTTC	CASVAGSSYNEQFF
-	TRBV5-4	-	TRBJ1-1	TGTGCCAGCAGCTTGACAGGGCCCCCTGAAGCTTTCTTT	CASSLTGPPEAFF
-	TRBV19	-	TRBJ1-2	TGTGCCACCTCGACAGGCCAAAGTGGCTACACCTTC	CATSTGQSGYTF
-	TRBV11-3	-	TRBJ1-1	TGTGCCAGCAGCCTCCGAGGGGGGAACACTGAAGCTTTCTTT	CASSLRGGNTEAFF
-	TRBV6-5	TRBD1	TRBJ1-3	TGTGCCAGCAGTCGTACAGGGGGCCCTGGAAACACCATATATTTT	CASSRTGGPGNTIYF
-	TRBV5-1	-	TRBJ2-1	TGCGCCAGCAGCTTGGATGGAGTAACCTACAATGAGCAGTTCTTC	CASSLDGVTYNEQFF
-	TRBV5-1	TRBD2	TRBJ2-1	TGCGCCAGCAGCTTTCTGCCTAGCGGGGGATACAATGAGCAGTTCTTC	CASSFLPSGGYNEQFF
-	TRBV5-1	TRBD2	TRBJ2-5	TGCGCCAGCAGCTCCGGGACTAGCCAATTTGAGACCCAGTACTTC	CASSSGTSQFETQYF
-	TRBV7-9	TRBD2	TRBJ2-5	TGTGCCAGCAGCTTAGGGATAGCGGGAGGTTCAGAGACCCAGTACTTC	CASSLGIAGGSETQYF
-	TRBV18	TRBD2	TRBJ2-5	TGTGCCAGCTCACTCGGGAGGGGTGAGACCCAGTACTTC	CASSLGRGETQYF
-	TRBV6-5	-	TRBJ1-2	TGTGCCAGCAAGGGTACTAACTATGGCTACACCTTC	CASKGTNYGYTF
-	TRBV7-2	TRBD2	TRBJ2-1	TGTGCCAGCAGCTTATCGGGAGGAGTGAGGAATGAGCAGTTCTTC	CASSLSGGVRNEQFF
-	TRBV6-1	TRBD1	TRBJ2-3	TGTGCCAGCAGTTGGACAGGGTCAAAAGATACGCAGTATTTT	CASSWTGSKDTQYF
-	TRBV30	-	TRBJ2-3	TGTGCCTGGGCTAGCACAGATACGCAGTATTTT	CAWASTDTQYF
-	TRBV6-5	TRBD2	TRBJ2-1	TGTGCCAGCACCCCAGCGGGAGCCTACAATGAGCAGTTCTTC	CASTPAGAYNEQFF
-	TRBV27	-	TRBJ1-5	TGTGCCAGCAGTTTATCGTGGGGTACTCAAGCGCCCCAGCATTTT	CASSLSWGTQAPQHF
-	TRBV5-5	TRBD1	TRBJ2-1	TGTGCCAGCAGCTTTGGACAGGGCCCCTACAATGAGCAGTTCTTC	CASSFGQGPYNEQFF
-	TRBV2	TRBD1	TRBJ2-6	TGTGCCAGCAGCTTCCAACCGGGACAGGGACTCTCTGGGGCCAACGTCCTGACTTTC	CASSFQPGQGLSGANVLTF
-	TRBV6-1	-	TRBJ2-7	TGTGCCAGCAGTGAAACAGGGTGGGGTGGCGAGCAGTACTTC	CASSETGWGGEQYF
once	TRBV29-1	-	TRBJ2-5	TGCAGCGTTGAAAAAGGGGTCTACGACACCCAGTACTTC	CSVEKGVYDTQYF
-	TRBV19	-	TRBJ1-5	TGTGCCAGCTCCCGGGGGGGAAGGCGCAATCAGCCCCAGCATTTT	CASSRGGRRNQPQHF
-	TRBV5-4	-	TRBJ1-1	TGTGCCAGCAGCTTCCAGGGGAACGAAAACACTGAAGCTTTCTTT	CASSFQGNENTEAFF
-	TRBV18	TRBD2	TRBJ2-7	TGTGCCAGCTCACCCAAGCGGGGGACCTACGAGCAGTACTTC	CASSPKRGTYEQYF
-	TRBV7-8	TRBD1	TRBJ2-7	TGTGCCAGCAGCTTAGTAGGACGTGGGCACACAGGGGACTACGAGCAGTACTTC	CASSLVGRGHTGDYEQYF
-	TRBV5-1	-	TRBJ1-6	TGCGCCAGCAGCTTGGATTTCTCATATTCACCCCTCCACTTT	CASSLDFSYSPLHF
once	TRBV12-5	TRBD2	TRBJ2-1	TGTGCTAGTGGTTTGGTCGGCGGGAGGTATGAGCAGTTCTTC	CASGLVGGRYEQFF
-	TRBV6-4	TRBD1	TRBJ2-3	TGTGCCAGCAGTGACTGCGGACAGGGGGAAGATACGCAGTATTTT	CASSDCGQGEDTQYF
-	TRBV7-9	-	TRBJ2-5	TGTGCCAGCAGCTTAGGGGACCGTCGGGGAGAGACCCAGTACTTC	CASSLGDRRGETQYF
-	TRBV6-6	TRBD2	TRBJ2-3	TGTGCCAGCAGCGGGACTAGCGGAGGGGATACGCAGTATTTT	CASSGTSGGDTQYF
-	TRBV5-1	-	TRBJ1-5	TGCGCCAGCAGACCGGACAGCAGCAATCAGCCCCAGCATTTT	CASRPDSSNQPQHF
-	TRBV5-1	TRBD1	TRBJ2-1	TGCGCCAGCAGCCCGGGACAGGGAAATGAGCAGTTCTTC	CASSPGQGNEQFF
-	TRBV2	-	TRBJ2-1	TGTGCCAGCAGAGGAAATGAGCAGTTCTTC	CASRGNEQFF
-	TRBV7-9	TRBD2	TRBJ2-1	TGTGCCAGCAGCTTACGGACTAGCGTCAATGAGCAGTTCTTC	CASSLRTSVNEQFF
few	TRBV18	TRBD1	TRBJ1-2	TGTGCCAGCTCACCAAGCCAGGGGGATGGCTACACCTTC	CASSPSQGDGYTF
-	TRBV30	-	TRBJ1-4	TGTGCCTGGAGTTTGGGAAGTTCGACTAATGAAAAACTGTTTTTT	CAWSLGSSTNEKLFF
few	TRBV5-1	TRBD2	TRBJ2-7	TGCGCCAGCAGCTTGGTAATAGCGGGTTCCTACGAGCAGTACTTC	CASSLVIAGSYEQYF
-	TRBV19	TRBD1	TRBJ2-7	TGTGCCAGTAAACGGACCCACAGGGGGTTACCCTACGAGCAGTACTTC	CASKRTHRGLPYEQYF
-	TRBV19	-	TRBJ1-2	TGTGCCAGTAGACCGGACAGCTCAGGTGGCTACACCTTC	CASRPDSSGGYTF
-	TRBV27	-	TRBJ2-4	TGTGCCAGCCCGACCGCCAGGGGGGATCGAGCCAAAAACATTCAGTACTTC	CASPTARGDRAKNIQYF
-	TRBV7-2	-	TRBJ2-5	TGTGCCAGCAGCTTAGGGGGGCAGCAAGAGACCCAGTACTTC	CASSLGGQQETQYF